Listed below are T cell receptor beta chains from one sample, sequenced in a study of Ad26.COV2.S vaccination and SARS-CoV-2 variants. Profiled with immunoSEQ multiplex PCR; TCRdb holds only in-frame clones, not every one. This repertoire shows more than 300,000 clones, approximately 86% found once; its top ten account for roughly 10%. The material was peripheral blood, obtained in a trial of Ad26.COV2.S vaccine versus placebo. Every receptor here comes from a person aged 18-60 years who received the Ad26.COV2.S COVID-19 vaccine or a placebo. The CDR3 runs from the conserved cysteine through the conserved F or W. D genes are given only for firm matches. Clone size is not always given. Where it is, it says once, few, many or a class for expanded clones.

V gene	J gene	D gene	clone size	CDR3 DNA	CDR3 protein
TRBV28	TRBJ2-1	TRBD2	-	TGTGCCAGCAGCCACTACTCAGCGGGAAACTCCTACAATGAGCAGTTCTTC	CASSHYSAGNSYNEQFF
TRBV15	TRBJ1-4	-	-	TGTGCCACCAGCAGACCAGGGTCGGCTAATGAAAAACTGTTTTTT	CATSRPGSANEKLFF
TRBV10-3	TRBJ2-5	-	-	TGTGCCATCCAGCCGGGGATACAAGAGACCCAGTACTTC	CAIQPGIQETQYF
TRBV5-4	TRBJ1-3	-	-	TGTGCCAGCAGCCGACAGGAGTCTGGAAACACCATATATTTT	CASSRQESGNTIYF
TRBV6-2/TRBV6-3	TRBJ2-7	TRBD1	-	TGTGCCAGCAGCCCCCCCGCGGGACAGGGGAACTACGAGCAGTACTTC	CASSPPAGQGNYEQYF
TRBV6-5	TRBJ1-1	-	-	TGTGCCAGCAGTTACGACGGGGGGAGCACTGAAGCTTTCTTT	CASSYDGGSTEAFF
TRBV21-1	TRBJ2-1	-	-	TGTGCCAGCAGCCTCGCCACAGGGGCTGAGCAGTTCTTC	CASSLATGAEQFF
TRBV7-6	TRBJ2-5	TRBD2	-	TGTGCCAGCAGCAAACCGGGACTACGGGAGACCCAGTACTTC	CASSKPGLRETQYF
TRBV4-1	TRBJ2-1	TRBD2	once	TGCGCCAGCAGCCTAAGGACTAGTTGGAGCGGGAGGGCCTACAATGAGCAGTTCTTC	CASSLRTSWSGRAYNEQFF
TRBV27	TRBJ2-7	TRBD1	-	TGTGCCAGCAGTCGTCTGATCACAGGGGGCGCCGAGCAGTACTTC	CASSRLITGGAEQYF
TRBV6-1	TRBJ1-4	-	once	TGTGCCAGCAGTGAAGAACAGCTTGCAACTAATGAAAAACTGTTTTTT	CASSEEQLATNEKLFF
TRBV5-4	TRBJ2-7	TRBD1	-	TGTGCCAGCAGCAGCCGACAGGGGGCCTACGAGCAGTACTTC	CASSSRQGAYEQYF
TRBV5-5	TRBJ1-4	-	-	TGTGCCAGCAGCTTAGGACAGACAAGTAATGAAAAACTGTTTTTT	CASSLGQTSNEKLFF
TRBV6-2/TRBV6-3	TRBJ1-1	-	once	TGTGCCAGCAGTTCCAGAGGTGATGAAGCTTTCTTT	CASSSRGDEAFF
TRBV27	TRBJ1-1	-	few	TGTGCCAGCAGTCTAAGCAGGTCGGGGAACACTGAAGCTTTCTTT	CASSLSRSGNTEAFF
TRBV28	TRBJ2-7	TRBD1	once	TGTGCCAGCAGTGCCACTGGACAGGTATACGAGCAGTACTTC	CASSATGQVYEQYF
TRBV10-2	TRBJ2-7	TRBD2	-	TGCGCCAGCAGTGAGAGTACTAGCGTGAATCCCTACGAGCAGTACTTC	CASSESTSVNPYEQYF
TRBV3-1/TRBV3-2	TRBJ1-1	-	once	TGTGCCAGCAGCCAAGGCTTCGAAGAGGGTAGGGACACTGAAGCTTTCTTT	CASSQGFEEGRDTEAFF
TRBV3-1/TRBV3-2	TRBJ1-2	-	many	TGTGCCAGCACCAGGAGGGGCGAGGGCTATGGCTACACCTTC	CASTRRGEGYGYTF
TRBV4-1	TRBJ1-2	-	-	TGCGCCAGCAGCTCCCTCACCAGGGGATATGGCTACACCTTC	CASSSLTRGYGYTF
TRBV30	TRBJ1-6	-	few	TGTGCCTGGAGTGTTGACACTGAGAATTCACCCCTCCACTTT	CAWSVDTENSPLHF
TRBV29-1	TRBJ2-7	-	-	TGCAGCGCCGGCCCCGACAGATGGTCCTACGAGCAGTACTTC	CSAGPDRWSYEQYF
TRBV6-2/TRBV6-3	TRBJ1-5	-	once	TGTGCCAGCAGTAACGAACTTCCTGAGTTCCAGCATTTT	CASSNELPEFQHF
TRBV5-1	TRBJ2-7	-	-	TGCGCCAGCGGGACGGGTTCTAGCTCCTACGAGCAGTACTTC	CASGTGSSSYEQYF
TRBV19	TRBJ1-4	-	-	TGTGCCAGTATGAGGGCAGATAATGAAAAACTGTTTTTT	CASMRADNEKLFF
TRBV6-2/TRBV6-3	TRBJ1-5	-	-	TGTGCCAGCAGTTACGAGCCCAATCAGCCCCAGCATTTT	CASSYEPNQPQHF
TRBV4-3	TRBJ1-2	-	once	TGCGCCAGCAGCCAAGATTGGGGGGGCAACTATGGCTACACCTTC	CASSQDWGGNYGYTF
TRBV21-1	TRBJ2-7	-	-	TGTGCCAGCAGCAAAGGGTGGCCAGGGAATCCCTACGAGCAGTACTTC	CASSKGWPGNPYEQYF
TRBV5-6	TRBJ2-1	-	-	TGTGCCAGCAGCTTGGAAGCTAGCCGCTACAATGAGCAGTTCTTC	CASSLEASRYNEQFF
TRBV5-4	TRBJ2-7	-	few	TGTGCCAGCAGCTTGGGAGCGGGTTCCTACGAGCAGTACTTC	CASSLGAGSYEQYF
TRBV6-4	TRBJ1-5	-	-	TGTGCCAGCAGCCCCGAGTCCGGACAGCCCCAGCATTTT	CASSPESGQPQHF
TRBV19	TRBJ1-1	-	-	TGTGCCAGTAGTATACAGATTTTGGGCACTGAAGCTTTCTTT	CASSIQILGTEAFF
TRBV27	TRBJ2-7	TRBD1	few	TGTGCCAGCAGTTCCGCAGGGGGCCGCTACGAGCAGTACTTC	CASSSAGGRYEQYF
TRBV7-2	TRBJ2-3	-	-	TGTGCCAGCAGCTTGACCGATACGCAGTATTTT	CASSLTDTQYF
TRBV7-9	TRBJ2-1	-	-	TGTGCCAGCAGCTTCCCAGGGTCGGAGTACAATGAGCAGTTCTTC	CASSFPGSEYNEQFF
TRBV19	TRBJ2-6	-	-	TGTGCCTCCAAGCCCGGGACACCGTCATCTGGGGCCAACGTCCTGACTTTC	CASKPGTPSSGANVLTF
TRBV6-2/TRBV6-3	TRBJ2-7	-	-	TGTGCCAGCAGTTATCCGCAGGGGCCCTACGAGCAGTACTTC	CASSYPQGPYEQYF
TRBV2	TRBJ2-5	TRBD2	once	TGTGCCAGCAGCCTTAGCGGGACAAGGGGGGTGGCCCAGTACTTC	CASSLSGTRGVAQYF
TRBV9	TRBJ2-1	-	-	TGTGCCAGCAGCGATTCCCGGGACCAGGGGGGGAATGAGCAGTTCTTC	CASSDSRDQGGNEQFF
TRBV7-9	TRBJ1-2	-	-	TGTGCCAGCAGCCCGGGGGAGGCAACAAGTCCCGGCTATGGCTACACCTTC	CASSPGEATSPGYGYTF
TRBV28	TRBJ1-2	TRBD1	-	TGTGCCAGCAGCCCCGGGACAGATGCTAACTATGGCTACACCTTC	CASSPGTDANYGYTF
TRBV11-2	TRBJ2-2	-	few	TGTGCCAGCAGCCCCGGCTACACTAGATTGAGCGGGGAGCTGTTTTTT	CASSPGYTRLSGELFF
TRBV2	TRBJ1-6	-	many	TGTGCCAGCAGTGAGGGGGGCAGCTCCTATAATTCACCCCTCCACTTT	CASSEGGSSYNSPLHF
TRBV27	TRBJ2-1	-	-	TGTGCCAGCAGTCGCGAGGGGGGAGGCAATGAGCAGTTCTTC	CASSREGGGNEQFF
TRBV6-5	TRBJ2-3	TRBD1	-	TGTGCCAGCAGTTACGACAGGGGGCCGGATACGCAGTATTTT	CASSYDRGPDTQYF
TRBV10-1	TRBJ2-7	TRBD2	few	TGCGCCAGCAGCGTTTTTTCCGGACTAGCTTCCTACGAGCAGTACTTC	CASSVFSGLASYEQYF
TRBV19	TRBJ1-6	-	-	TGTGCCAGTAGTACCCAGTTCCCGGGGCCGACTGGTTCACCCCTCCACTTT	CASSTQFPGPTGSPLHF
TRBV5-8	TRBJ2-5	-	-	TGTGCCAGCAGCTTTACTAGCTCGGAGACCCAGTACTTC	CASSFTSSETQYF
TRBV3-1/TRBV3-2	TRBJ1-1	-	-	TGTGCCAGCAGCCAACGCGCGGGGTCTGGGGCTTTCTTT	CASSQRAGSGAFF
TRBV12-3/TRBV12-4	TRBJ2-5	-	-	TGTGCCATCTCCCAGGTCGGTCGCGGGACCCAGTACTTC	CAISQVGRGTQYF
TRBV25-1	TRBJ2-7	TRBD1	-	TGTGCCAGCAAATTGGGGGACAGGGGGACCTACGAGCAGTACTTC	CASKLGDRGTYEQYF
TRBV27	TRBJ2-3	-	-	TGTGCCAGCAGTTTACTTAGCCGACTAGGGCGCACAGATACGCAGTATTTT	CASSLLSRLGRTDTQYF
TRBV10-3	TRBJ2-7	TRBD2	-	TGTGCCATCAGTGAATCGGGGGGCTACGAGCAGTACTTC	CAISESGGYEQYF
TRBV27	TRBJ1-1	-	-	TGTGCCAGCAGCGCCCAGGGGAAGGATGCTTTCTTT	CASSAQGKDAFF
TRBV12-3/TRBV12-4	TRBJ1-5	-	-	TGTGCCAGCAGTTTTGGCGGTCAGCCCCAGCATTTT	CASSFGGQPQHF
TRBV11-1	TRBJ1-1	TRBD1	-	TGTGCCAGCAGCTCCCCGGGACAGGGTTGGGGGTCTGAAGCTTTCTTT	CASSSPGQGWGSEAFF
TRBV27	TRBJ1-1	-	once	TGTGCCAGCAGTTACGACATCCGGAACACTGAAGCTTTCTTT	CASSYDIRNTEAFF
TRBV28	TRBJ2-7	-	few	TGTGCCAGCAGGCAACCCGGGGTGCACGAGCAGTACTTC	CASRQPGVHEQYF
TRBV5-1	TRBJ2-1	TRBD1	-	TGCGCCAGCACCACTGTAATAGATAACCGGGACAGATGGGTTAATGAGCAGTTCTTC	CASTTVIDNRDRWVNEQFF
TRBV27	TRBJ1-5	-	-	TGTGCCAGCAGTTTATCGGGGCCTGGGGGGGTTGGGGGTCAGCCCCAGCATTTT	CASSLSGPGGVGGQPQHF